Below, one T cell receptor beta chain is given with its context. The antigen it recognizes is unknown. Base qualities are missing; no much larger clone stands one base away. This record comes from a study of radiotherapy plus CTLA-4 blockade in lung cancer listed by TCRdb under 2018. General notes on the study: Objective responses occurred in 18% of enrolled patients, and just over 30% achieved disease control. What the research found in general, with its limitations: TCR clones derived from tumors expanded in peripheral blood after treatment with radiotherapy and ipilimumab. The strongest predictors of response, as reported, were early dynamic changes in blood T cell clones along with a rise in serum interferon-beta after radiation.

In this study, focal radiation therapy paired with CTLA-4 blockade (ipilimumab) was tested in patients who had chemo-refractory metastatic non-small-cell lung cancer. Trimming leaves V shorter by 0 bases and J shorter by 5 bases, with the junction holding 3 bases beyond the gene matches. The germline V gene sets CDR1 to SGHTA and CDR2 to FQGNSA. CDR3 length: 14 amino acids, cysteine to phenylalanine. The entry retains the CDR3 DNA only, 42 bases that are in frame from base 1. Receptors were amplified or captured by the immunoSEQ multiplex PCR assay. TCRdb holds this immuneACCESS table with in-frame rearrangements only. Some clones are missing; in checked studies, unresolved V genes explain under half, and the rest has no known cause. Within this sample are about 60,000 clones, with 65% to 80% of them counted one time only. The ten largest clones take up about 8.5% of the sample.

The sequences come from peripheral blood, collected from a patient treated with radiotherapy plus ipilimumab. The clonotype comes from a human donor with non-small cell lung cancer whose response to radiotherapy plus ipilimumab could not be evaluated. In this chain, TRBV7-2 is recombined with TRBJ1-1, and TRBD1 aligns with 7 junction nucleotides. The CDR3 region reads CASSLARGQTEAFF. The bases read TGTGCCAGCAGCTTAGCAAGGGGGCAGACTGAAGCTTTCTTT.